This T cell receptor beta chain was identified in a study of cytomegalovirus exposure and HLA in healthy donors. PCR used 60 Vbeta primers and 13 Jbeta primers. TCRdb keeps only in-frame clones here, not all; method: immunoSEQ multiplex PCR. Among about 130,000 clones listed, roughly 80% were seen once. Germline V gives CDR1 MDHEN, CDR2 SYDVKM. The CDR3 extends over 15 amino acids. V shed 4 bases and J 7 bases; nucleotides not matched to a gene: 6. This chain joins TRBV28 and TRBJ2-2, with 10 bases identical to TRBD2. What was sequenced was PBMCs. The TCR was taken from a woman aged 55-69 years in good health and CMV-seronegative. The CDR3 sequence: CASSSPSGSVGELFF. The CDR3 DNA follows: TGTGCCAGCAGTTCCCCTAGCGGGAGTGTCGGGGAGCTGTTTTTT.